These 27 T cell receptor beta chains came from one sample sequenced in a study of T cells in Graves' hyperthyroidism and ophthalmopathy. Template material for amplifying TCR beta CDR3 regions consisted of RNA transcripts. HTBI primers were employed in a first-round RT-PCR of the TCR CDR3. TCRdb analysed the multiplex PCR reads with MiXCR anew, one entry per CDR3 protein. This table has hundreds of thousands of distinct CDR3 sequences, around 21% appearing once. The sequencing sample was made of blood. Every receptor here comes from a man between 25 and 39 years old with Graves' ophthalmopathy.

The chain carries TRBV27 and TRBJ2-7, with D tentatively TRBD2 (6 bases). CDR3 length: 17 amino acids. V lost 5 bases to trimming and J lost 0 bases, with 20 bases between them. Germline CDR1 is MNHEY and CDR2 is SMNVEV (reference sequence). The CDR3 sequence is CASSPLSLRGGSYEQYF. The CDR3, as DNA: TGTGCCAGCAGTCCTCTTAGTTTGCGGGGCGGCTCCTACGAGCAGTACTTC.

The count of this clonotype is one. The chain is built from TRBV5-4 and TRBJ2-3, with D perhaps TRBD2 (7 bases). Germline assignment: CDR1 SGHNT and CDR2 YYREEE (reference sequence). This CDR3 has 14 residues. Deletions cut 2 bases from V and 4 bases from J, with 11 bases between. The CDR3 sequence: CASSFGGAADTQYF. The CDR3 region has the DNA TGTGCCAGCAGCTTTGGGGGGGCGGCAGATACGCAGTATTTT.

This clonotype has a handful of counts. The CDR3, as DNA: TGCGCCAGCAGCCGTAAAGGACTAGCGGGAGGGAATGAGCAGTTCTTC. This gives the protein CASSRKGLAGGNEQFF. The V and J genes are TRBV5-1 and TRBJ2-1, with 15 nucleotides matching TRBD2. Germline lookup yields CDR1 SGHRS and CDR2 YFSETQ. The CDR3 is 16 residues long. The junction had 6 bases not matched to a gene; V was cut back by 4 bases and J by 7 bases.

The table lists this clonotype with many counts. The chain combines TRBV28 with TRBJ1-5, with 7 bases aligning to TRBD1. Germline V gives CDR1 MDHEN, CDR2 SYDVKM. V lost 6 bases, J lost 12 bases, and 8 bases stayed unmatched. The CDR3 is made up of 12 amino acids. Written as DNA, the CDR3 is TGTGCCAGCAGCCTAAGGGACAGCTTCCAGCATTTT. It codes for CASSLRDSFQHF. Based on the CDR3 plus reference TRBV28 and TRBJ1-5, the full variable domain is DVKVTQSSRYLVKRTGEKVFLECVQDMDHENMFWYRQDPGLGLRLIYFSYDVKMKEKGDIPEGYSVSREKKERFSLILESASTNQTSMYLCASSLRDSFQHFGDGTRLSIL.

V and J are TRBV29-1 and TRBJ1-2; no clear D gene. This CDR3 is 14 amino acids long. Germline-derived CDR1 and CDR2 are SQVTM and ANQGSEA. V dropped 5 bases and J dropped 4 bases, with 17 bases sitting between them. The CDR3 DNA reads TGCAGCGTTTTAGTGGGGAGACCGAGCTATGGCTACACCTTC. Translated, it gives CSVLVGRPSYGYTF.

This clonotype was recorded a few times. The rearrangement uses TRBV5-6 and TRBJ2-1; 16 nucleotides line up with TRBD2. Trimming cost V 5 bases and J 5 bases; bases outside gene matches: 16. Looked up from germline, CDR1 is SGHDT and CDR2 is YYEEEE. This CDR3 comprises 20 residues. The CDR3 sequence: CASRDSGGTSGRATNNEQFF. The CDR3 nucleotides are TGTGCCAGCAGGGATTCCGGGGGGACTAGCGGGAGGGCCACTAACAATGAGCAGTTCTTC.

In this sample, this clonotype turned up a few times. The V and J genes are TRBV20-1 and TRBJ2-1; D possibly corresponds to TRBD2 (6 bases). Germline CDR1 reads DFQATT; CDR2 reads SNEGSKA (reference sequence). V dropped 6 bases and J dropped 7 bases, with 25 bases sitting between them. The CDR3 length is 16 residues. This CDR3 reads CSAELGPGVFTNEQFF. In nucleotides, the CDR3 is TGCAGTGCCGAGCTGGGCCCGGGAGTGTTTACTAATGAGCAGTTCTTC.

V and J are TRBV6-1 and TRBJ2-3; 14 nucleotides match TRBD2. The germline gives CDR1 MNHNS, CDR2 SASEGT. The CDR3 covers 16 residues. The ends lost 7 bases at V and 6 bases at J; junction bases unmatched: 9. The CDR3 loop is CASKIPGLAGVDTQYF. The CDR3 DNA is TGTGCCAGCAAGATACCGGGACTAGCGGGAGTGGATACGCAGTATTTT.

The CDR3 DNA is TGCAGTGCTATACAGCCTTCGTCCCAAGAGACCCAGTACTTC. Translation: CSAIQPSSQETQYF. The V gene is TRBV20-1, the J gene TRBJ2-5, with D unresolved. Trimming removed 4 bases at V and 1 base at J, with 13 bases between. The CDR3 runs 14 residues. Looked up from germline, CDR1 is DFQATT and CDR2 is SNEGSKA (reference sequence).

The rearrangement uses TRBV25-1 and TRBJ2-3, with D perhaps TRBD1 or TRBD2 (6 bases each). The germline V gene has CDR1 MGHDK and CDR2 SYGVNS. The CDR3 covers 11 residues. Trimming removed 11 bases at V and 6 bases at J, with 12 bases between. DNA for the CDR3: TGTGCCTCCATAGGGGGGGATACGCAGTATTTT. It codes for CASIGGDTQYF.

This clonotype was found many times. The V gene is TRBV13, the J gene TRBJ2-5, with D unresolved. Germline loops: CDR1 PRHDT, CDR2 FYEKMQ (reference sequence). The CDR3 is 12 residues long. V was shortened by 2 bases and J by 9 bases, with 10 bases between the two germline ends. For the CDR3, the DNA is TGTGCCAGCAGCTTAAACGCCGAGTCCCAGTACTTC. It codes for CASSLNAESQYF.

The genes are TRBV20-1 and TRBJ1-1; 10 nucleotides line up with TRBD1. This CDR3 is 13 amino acids long. V lost 5 bases, J lost 5 bases, and 5 bases stayed unmatched. The germline CDR1 and CDR2 sequences are DFQATT and SNEGSKA (reference sequence). CDR3: CSARQGAWTEAFF. The CDR3 DNA is TGCAGTGCTCGACAGGGGGCTTGGACTGAAGCTTTCTTT.

V usage is TRBV5-6 and J usage is TRBJ1-4, with unresolved D. Germline V gene sequence: CDR1 SGHDT, CDR2 YYEEEE. V lost 2 bases, J lost 4 bases, and 9 bases lay in between. This CDR3 has 14 amino acids. CDR3 protein: CASSLGWNNEKLFF. The CDR3 DNA sequence: TGTGCCAGCAGCTTAGGATGGAATAATGAAAAACTGTTTTTT.

This clonotype was counted many times. V and J are TRBV24-1 and TRBJ2-3, with 12 bases fitting TRBD2. There are 16 residues in the CDR3. V trimming: 6 bases; J trimming: 4 bases; junction bases outside the gene matches: 7. In germline, CDR1 is KGHDR, CDR2 SFDVKD. The CDR3 reads CATSRDPSGRADTQYF. CDR3 nucleotide sequence: TGTGCCACCAGTAGAGACCCTAGCGGGAGGGCAGATACGCAGTATTTT.

The CDR3 reads CASSLDGLAGTGELFF. The CDR3 coding sequence is TGTGCCAGCAGCTTAGATGGCCTAGCGGGAACCGGGGAGCTGTTTTTT. The chain couples TRBV7-2 to TRBJ2-2; 9 nucleotides line up with TRBD2. Germline V gene lookup returns CDR1 SGHTA and CDR2 FQGNSA. V was pared by 1 base and J by 5 bases, with 5 bases of the junction left unmatched. The CDR3 is made up of 16 amino acids. Drawing the rest from reference TRBV7-2 and TRBJ2-2, the complete variable domain is GAGVSQSPSNKVTEKGKDVELRCDPISGHTALYWYRQSLGQGLEFLIYFQGNSAPDKSGLPSDRFSAERTGGSVSTLTIQRTQQEDSAVYLCASSLDGLAGTGELFFGEGSRLTVL.

This chain joins TRBV2 and TRBJ1-5; D is perhaps TRBD1 (5 bases). CDR1 and CDR2 from the germline V gene are SNHLY and FYNNEI. V was clipped by 1 base and J by 7 bases, with 8 bases between them. This CDR3 has 13 amino acids. CDR3 DNA sequence: TGTGCCAGCAGTGAAGAGGGGCCACAGCCCCAGCATTTT. Protein product: CASSEEGPQPQHF. Filled out from reference TRBV2 and TRBJ1-5, the complete variable domain reads EPEVTQTPSHQVTQMGQEVILRCVPISNHLYFYWYRQILGQKVEFLVSFYNNEISEKSEIFDDQFSVERPDGSNFTLKIRSTKLEDSAMYFCASSEEGPQPQHFGDGTRLSIL.

V and J are TRBV7-2 and TRBJ2-7; TRBD2 matches 8 bases. The CDR3 has 19 residues. V trimming: 4 bases; J trimming: 2 bases; junction bases outside the gene matches: 19. Germline V gene sequence: CDR1 SGHTA, CDR2 FQGNSA. The CDR3 nucleotides are TGTGCCAGCAGCTCCCTACCGGGGGGGGGGGAGGGCCCACCCTACGAGCAGTACTTC. The encoded protein is CASSSLPGGGEGPPYEQYF.

A word on this clonotype: At one end the junction does not follow the germline gene, possibly because of a read error. V usage is TRBV12-3 or TRBV12-4 and J usage is TRBJ1-1; maybe TRBD1 (5 bases). The length of the CDR3 is 14 residues. The CDR3 DNA follows: TGTGCCAGCGGTTTAGGGGCAGGAACCGCTGAAGCTTTCTTT. As protein: CASGLGAGTAEAFF.

This clonotype was seen only a few times. V is TRBV5-1 and J is TRBJ1-2, with 9 bases matching TRBD1. The CDR3 contains 20 residues. With V trimmed by 2 bases and J by 4 bases, 21 bases remained unmatched. Per the germline V gene, CDR1 is SGHRS and CDR2 is YFSETQ. This chain's CDR3 is CASSFWDAGQGNSHPYGYTF. For the CDR3, the DNA is TGCGCCAGCAGCTTTTGGGACGCCGGACAGGGGAATTCTCATCCCTATGGCTACACCTTC.

There are a few counts of this clonotype. J is TRBJ1-3 and V is TRBV7-8; TRBD1 aligns across 7 bases. Germline values: CDR1 SGHVS, CDR2 FQNEAQ. V lost 2 bases, J lost 3 bases, and 4 bases stayed unmatched. The CDR3 has 15 amino acids. The CDR3 spells CASSLTGTVGNTIYF. The CDR3, as DNA: TGTGCCAGCAGCTTAACCGGGACAGTTGGAAACACCATATATTTT.

This clonotype was observed a single time. The chain uses TRBV5-1 and TRBJ1-1, with 7 bases lining up with TRBD1. CDR3 length: 14 residues. With V trimmed by 4 bases and J by 2 bases, 5 bases remained unmatched. Germline V gene lookup returns CDR1 SGHRS and CDR2 YFSETQ. The CDR3 bases are TGCGCCAGCAGCCTACAGGGGTTCAACACTGAAGCTTTCTTT. It specifies CASSLQGFNTEAFF.

V gene TRBV27 combines with J gene TRBJ2-1, with D maybe TRBD2 (7 bases). Germline V lookup: CDR1 MNHEY, CDR2 SMNVEV (reference sequence). V was shortened by 10 bases and J by 5 bases, with 21 bases between the two germline ends. The CDR3 consists of 15 residues. The CDR3, as DNA: TGTGCCACCGGTGGGGGGGGGACAATTAACAATGAGCAGTTCTTC. It codes for CATGGGGTINNEQFF.

This clonotype has just one count. V is TRBV28 and J is TRBJ2-1; D is unclear. The CDR3 extends over 12 amino acids. The germline V and J ends were trimmed by 7 bases and 8 bases, with 12 bases remaining between them. Germline V gene data show CDR1 as MDHEN and CDR2 as SYDVKM. CDR3 DNA: TGTGCCAGCAATTCGGTGCTCTATGAGCAGTTCTTC. Protein: CASNSVLYEQFF.

In this sample, this clonotype turned up a few times. V gene TRBV20-1 combines with J gene TRBJ1-6, with D possibly TRBD1 on 5 matching bases. With 1 base removed from V and 7 bases from J, the gap between germline ends came to 11 bases. CDR1 is DFQATT, CDR2 SNEGSKA, per germline (reference sequence). CDR3 length: 14 amino acids. CDR3 protein: CSARVGLKNSPLHF. CDR3 coding DNA: TGCAGTGCTAGAGTGGGACTGAAGAATTCACCCCTCCACTTT.

V and J are TRBV10-3 and TRBJ2-1; 13 bases map to TRBD2. This CDR3 spans 15 amino acids. Trimming cost V 6 bases and J 8 bases; bases outside gene matches: 7. Germline V gene data show CDR1 as ENHRY and CDR2 as SYGVKD. The CDR3 here is CAISGLAGVWDEQFF. CDR3 nucleotide sequence: TGTGCCATCAGCGGACTAGCGGGAGTCTGGGATGAGCAGTTCTTC.

The sample holds many counts of this clonotype. This sequence joins TRBV28 and TRBJ2-1; 12 bases fit TRBD2. Germline lookup yields CDR1 MDHEN and CDR2 SYDVKM. V lost 5 bases, J lost 10 bases, and 9 bases stayed unmatched. The CDR3 has 15 amino acids. This CDR3 reads CASSILAGGPLEQFF. CDR3 sequence (DNA): TGTGCCAGCAGTATCCTAGCGGGAGGGCCTTTGGAGCAGTTCTTC.

Comments on this clonotype: A read error may be the cause here, since a much bigger clone is one base away. J is TRBJ1-2 and V is TRBV28; D not certain. This CDR3 is 13 amino acids long. CDR1 is MDHEN and CDR2 is SYDVKM in the germline V gene. V was trimmed by 5 bases and J by 4 bases, leaving 11 bases between them. This chain's CDR3 is CASSIGSTYGYTF. As DNA, the CDR3 is TGTGCCAGCAGTATCGGCAGCACCTATGGCTACACCTTC.